The rows below give T cell receptor beta chains drawn from one sample of a study of radiotherapy plus CTLA-4 blockade in lung cancer. TCRdb keeps only in-frame clones here, not all; method: immunoSEQ multiplex PCR. The repertoire holds around 120,000 clones, with around 75% as singletons. The material sequenced was peripheral blood, taken from a patient treated with radiotherapy plus ipilimumab. Receptors were obtained from a human donor with non-small cell lung cancer who had a partial response to radiotherapy plus ipilimumab. Each CDR3 is given with its conserved first and last residue. D genes are given only for firm matches. Clone size is given for some rows only: seen once, a few or many times, or a class if the clone is expanded.

clone_size,j_call,d_call,v_call,cdr3_nt,cdr3_aa
NA,TRBJ2-2,NA,TRBV5-4,TGTGCCAGCAGCTACATAGGAGGACTTCGAAGCGGGGAGCTGTTTTTT,CASSYIGGLRSGELFF
NA,TRBJ2-1,NA,TRBV20-1,TGCAGTGCTAGCGCGGACAATGAGCAGTTCTTC,CSASADNEQFF
NA,TRBJ2-3,TRBD2,TRBV4-2,TGTGCCAGCAGCCAAGAACGGACTAGCGGGAGCACAGATACGCAGTATTTT,CASSQERTSGSTDTQYF
NA,TRBJ1-5,TRBD1,TRBV6-5,TGTGCCAGCAGCTCCGGACAGGGGGCTTGGGAGCCCCAGCATTTT,CASSSGQGAWEPQHF
NA,TRBJ1-1,NA,TRBV4-3,TGCGCCAGCAGTCCCGGGACATGGGGGACTGAAGCTTTCTTT,CASSPGTWGTEAFF
once,TRBJ2-3,NA,TRBV29-1,TGCAGCGGATCAACGGGCGGGCGGGGAGATACGCAGTATTTT,CSGSTGGRGDTQYF
NA,TRBJ2-3,NA,TRBV7-6,TGTGCCAGCAGCTTAGAGGCGGCTGGCACAGATACGCAGTATTTT,CASSLEAAGTDTQYF
NA,TRBJ1-2,TRBD1,TRBV28,TGTGCCAGCAGTTTACCCTTCGGGACAGGGGAGAACTATGGCTACACCTTC,CASSLPFGTGENYGYTF
NA,TRBJ2-5,NA,TRBV27,TGTGCCAGCAGCCGGGGACTCCGGCTGGGAGAGACCCAGTACTTC,CASSRGLRLGETQYF
NA,TRBJ2-5,TRBD1,TRBV11-2,TGTGCCAGCAGCCATGGGACAGGGGGGAAGGAGACCCAGTACTTC,CASSHGTGGKETQYF
once,TRBJ1-2,NA,TRBV5-1,TGCGCCAGTAGCGCGGAGCTAAACGGGATGGGGGGCTACACCTTC,CASSAELNGMGGYTF
few,TRBJ2-2,TRBD1,TRBV7-3,TGTGCCAGCAGCCCAGGGACAGGGGCGGCCGGGGAGCTGTTTTTT,CASSPGTGAAGELFF
NA,TRBJ2-7,TRBD2,TRBV18,TGTGCCAGCTCACCCCAAGAGACTAGCGGGAAGTACGAGCAGTACTTC,CASSPQETSGKYEQYF
NA,TRBJ1-1,TRBD1,TRBV10-3,TGTGCCATCAGTGAGTCGGAGGGGGCCTCCCCGAACACTGAAGCTTTCTTT,CAISESEGASPNTEAFF
once,TRBJ1-2,TRBD1,TRBV2,TGTGCCAGCAGTGAAGTAGACAGGGCCTCCGATGGCTACACCTTC,CASSEVDRASDGYTF
NA,TRBJ1-1,NA,TRBV4-1,TGCGCCAGCAGTCCGCACGGGAACACTGAAGCTTTCTTT,CASSPHGNTEAFF
NA,TRBJ2-5,NA,TRBV7-8,TGTGCCAGCAGCTTAGGGGGTAGAGGGGAGACCCAGTACTTC,CASSLGGRGETQYF
NA,TRBJ2-1,TRBD1,TRBV4-2,TGTGCCAGCAGCCCGGGACAGGGAGGCTACAATGAGCAGTTCTTC,CASSPGQGGYNEQFF
NA,TRBJ2-1,NA,TRBV30,TGTGCCTGGAGTAGGGGGGGCCGGAGCTCCTACAATGAGCAGTTCTTC,CAWSRGGRSSYNEQFF
few,TRBJ1-5,TRBD1,TRBV7-2,TGTGCCAGCAGCCAGGGACAGGGACGCCAGCCCCAGCATTTT,CASSQGQGRQPQHF
NA,TRBJ1-1,TRBD1,TRBV28,TGTGCCAGCAGTTTTGACAGGGCGGCTGAAGCTTTCTTT,CASSFDRAAEAFF
NA,TRBJ1-1,NA,TRBV9,TGTGCCAGCAGCGATGGACAGCCAAACACTGAAGCTTTCTTT,CASSDGQPNTEAFF
NA,TRBJ2-2,TRBD2,TRBV5-1,TGCGCCAGCAGCTTCGTAGCGGGAGACACCGGGGAGCTGTTTTTT,CASSFVAGDTGELFF
NA,TRBJ1-1,NA,TRBV6-6,TGTGCCAGCAGTACTACGGTTGGAGAAGCTTTCTTT,CASSTTVGEAFF
NA,TRBJ2-3,TRBD2,TRBV7-6,TGTGCCAGCAGCTTAGAAATAGCGGGAAGGGCAGATACGCAGTATTTT,CASSLEIAGRADTQYF
NA,TRBJ2-7,NA,TRBV6-1,TGTGCCAGCAGTGAATACGCGGGGTGGGGCTCCTACGAGCAGTACTTC,CASSEYAGWGSYEQYF
NA,TRBJ2-6,TRBD1,TRBV6-1,TGTGCCAGCAGTGCAGGGACAGGGGGCGCGAGCGTCCTGACTTTC,CASSAGTGGASVLTF
NA,TRBJ2-2,TRBD2,TRBV28,TGTGCCAGCAGTCGACTAGCGGCCTTGGGCGGGGAGCTGTTTTTT,CASSRLAALGGELFF
NA,TRBJ1-1,NA,TRBV30,TGTGCCTGGAAGGACAGAAACACTGAAGCTTTCTTT,CAWKDRNTEAFF
NA,TRBJ1-5,NA,TRBV4-1,TGCGCCAGCAGCCAAGATTGGGGGGGTCAGCCCCAGCATTTT,CASSQDWGGQPQHF
few,TRBJ1-4,TRBD1,TRBV4-1,TGCGCCAGCAGCCTGCAGGGGGCGACTAATGAAAAACTGTTTTTT,CASSLQGATNEKLFF
NA,TRBJ2-2,TRBD2,TRBV19,TGTGCCAGTACTGGGGCTAGCGGGAGTAATCCCGGGGAGCTGTTTTTT,CASTGASGSNPGELFF
NA,TRBJ2-2,TRBD2,TRBV19,TGTGCCAGTAGTATTGGGGGGAGGGCGAACACCGGGGAGCTGTTTTTT,CASSIGGRANTGELFF
NA,TRBJ2-3,NA,TRBV7-8,TGTGCCAGCAGCTTAGGGCTCTTAATTAGCACAGATACGCAGTATTTT,CASSLGLLISTDTQYF
NA,TRBJ1-5,TRBD1,TRBV6-5,TGTGCCAGCAGTTACTCCGACAGGGGGAATCAGCCCCAGCATTTT,CASSYSDRGNQPQHF
few,TRBJ1-2,NA,TRBV20-1,TGCAGTGCTAGATACTCTGGCTACACCTTC,CSARYSGYTF
NA,TRBJ1-1,TRBD1,TRBV30,TGTGCCTGGAGTGTAAAGGGGGCGCTCGGTGAAGCTTTCTTT,CAWSVKGALGEAFF
few,TRBJ2-7,NA,TRBV6-1,TGTGCCAGCCAGGAATCGGGGGATGGGTACGAGCAGTACTTC,CASQESGDGYEQYF
NA,TRBJ2-1,NA,TRBV30,TGTGCCTGGAGTATCGAGCGCAATGAGCAGTTCTTC,CAWSIERNEQFF
NA,TRBJ1-5,NA,TRBV7-2,TGTGCCAGCAGCCTAGACTGGGGGGGCAATCAGCCCCAGCATTTT,CASSLDWGGNQPQHF
NA,TRBJ1-2,NA,TRBV14,TGTGCCAGCAGCGTGGACAGAGTCTATGGCTACACCTTC,CASSVDRVYGYTF
NA,TRBJ2-5,TRBD2,TRBV27,TGTGCCAGCAGCTCCCCTTCCGGGACTAGCGCTATTCAAGAGACCCAGTACTTC,CASSSPSGTSAIQETQYF
NA,TRBJ2-1,TRBD2,TRBV14,TGTGCCAGCAGCCAAGGACTAGCGGGATTAAGCGAGCAGTTCTTC,CASSQGLAGLSEQFF
NA,TRBJ1-2,TRBD1,TRBV19,TGTGCCAGTAGTCCCCGGTACGGAGGGGGCGAAGACTATGGCTACACCTTC,CASSPRYGGGEDYGYTF
NA,TRBJ2-3,TRBD1,TRBV7-2,TGTGCCAGCAGCTTGACAGGGGGCGCGAATACGCAGTATTTT,CASSLTGGANTQYF
many,TRBJ1-5,NA,TRBV5-1,TGCGCCAGCAGCCAGGACAGCTTAAATCAGCCCCAGCATTTT,CASSQDSLNQPQHF